This is a list of T cell receptor beta chains from one sample in a study of beta chain features in type 1 diabetes. This table comes from immunoSEQ multiplex PCR, and its TCRdb copy is limited to in-frame clones, with some not included. The sample shows about 740,000 clones, 10% to 15% of them seen only once. Material: naive CD4+ T cells from blood. All receptors come from a man younger than 30 with type 1 diabetes. The CDR3 runs from the conserved cysteine through the conserved F or W. The D gene is left open where the match is weak. Clone size is not always given. Where it is, it says once, few, many or a class for expanded clones.

D	V	size	J	CDR3	DNA
TRBD1	TRBV14	few	TRBJ2-2	CASSPGTGAYYGNTGELFF	TGTGCCAGCAGCCCCGGGACAGGGGCCTACTATGGGAACACCGGGGAGCTGTTTTTT
-	TRBV7-2	few	TRBJ2-3	CASAWGGPTDTQYF	TGTGCCAGCGCTTGGGGGGGGCCCACAGATACGCAGTATTTT
TRBD1	TRBV29-1	few	TRBJ2-1	CSVGGQGLSGEQFF	TGCAGCGTCGGGGGACAGGGATTAAGTGGTGAGCAGTTCTTC
-	TRBV29-1	few	TRBJ2-1	CSPTAGQGGDEQFF	TGCAGCCCCACAGCGGGTCAGGGAGGAGATGAGCAGTTCTTC
-	TRBV2	-	TRBJ2-3	CASGVVDTQYF	TGTGCCAGCGGAGTTGTAGATACGCAGTATTTT
-	TRBV28	few	TRBJ1-2	CASSFINYGYTF	TGTGCCAGCAGTTTCATTAACTATGGCTACACCTTC
-	TRBV30	-	TRBJ2-3	CAWSALDTQYF	TGTGCCTGGAGTGCTCTAGATACGCAGTATTTT
-	TRBV19	-	TRBJ2-5	CASSVIWAGIGETQYF	TGTGCCAGTAGTGTTATCTGGGCGGGGATTGGGGAGACCCAGTACTTC
-	TRBV2	-	TRBJ1-5	CASSGSGVVNNQPQHF	TGTGCCAGCAGCGGTTCGGGTGTTGTGAACAATCAGCCCCAGCATTTT
-	TRBV30	-	TRBJ1-2	CAWSPRGGYGYTF	TGTGCCTGGAGCCCAAGGGGGGGCTATGGCTACACCTTC
-	TRBV18	-	TRBJ2-7	CASSPLWSKVGEQYF	TGTGCCAGCTCACCACTGTGGTCGAAGGTAGGAGAGCAGTACTTC
-	TRBV5-4	few	TRBJ2-7	CASSSQSSYEQYF	TGTGCCAGCAGTTCCCAGAGCTCCTACGAGCAGTACTTC
-	TRBV7-7	few	TRBJ2-1	CASSLGGREYNEQFF	TGTGCTAGCAGCTTGGGAGGCCGGGAATACAATGAGCAGTTCTTC
-	TRBV6-6	few	TRBJ1-5	CASSLAAVNQPQHF	TGTGCCAGCAGCCTTGCGGCAGTGAATCAGCCCCAGCATTTT
-	TRBV28	few	TRBJ1-1	CASSYRRGAVNTEAFF	TGTGCCAGCTCTTACCGTAGGGGCGCGGTGAACACTGAAGCTTTCTTT
-	TRBV2	-	TRBJ1-2	CASSGTGNEGYTF	TGTGCCAGCAGTGGGACGGGGAATGAAGGCTACACCTTC
-	TRBV6-5	few	TRBJ1-1	CASSFGQANTEAFF	TGTGCCAGCAGTTTCGGACAAGCGAACACTGAAGCTTTCTTT
-	TRBV30	-	TRBJ2-1	CAWSLKDASKDEQFF	TGTGCCTGGAGTTTAAAGGATGCCAGTAAGGATGAGCAGTTCTTC
-	TRBV28	-	TRBJ1-2	CASSLTLYGYTF	TGTGCCAGCAGTCTCACGCTCTATGGCTACACCTTC
TRBD1	TRBV19	-	TRBJ1-4	CASSGQDGREKLFF	TGTGCCAGTTCCGGACAGGACGGCCGGGAAAAACTGTTTTTT
-	TRBV6-1	-	TRBJ2-7	CASSEGNDEQYF	TGTGCCAGCAGTGAAGGAAATGACGAGCAGTACTTC
-	TRBV5-1	few	TRBJ2-3	CASSLGQTDTQYF	TGCGCCAGCAGCTTGGGACAGACAGATACGCAGTATTTT
TRBD1	TRBV7-2	few	TRBJ2-4	CASSLGAGRTGQRGAF	TGTGCCAGCAGCTTAGGGGCGGGTAGGACAGGGCAAAGAGGTGCCTTC
TRBD1	TRBV2	once	TRBJ1-5	CASSQTIRQGNQPQHF	TGTGCCAGCAGTCAAACCATCCGACAGGGGAATCAGCCCCAGCATTTT
-	TRBV10-3	few	TRBJ2-3	CAISKTVSTDTQYF	TGTGCCATCAGCAAGACAGTCAGCACAGATACGCAGTATTTT
-	TRBV2	-	TRBJ1-5	CASSVEGGQPQHF	TGTGCCAGCAGTGTGGAGGGAGGTCAGCCCCAGCATTTT
TRBD1	TRBV18	-	TRBJ2-7	CASSSTGESSYEQYF	TGTGCCAGCTCGTCCACAGGGGAGAGCTCCTACGAGCAGTACTTC
TRBD1	TRBV19	-	TRBJ1-5	CASSPGQQNQPQHF	TGTGCCAGTTCGCCGGGACAGCAAAATCAGCCCCAGCATTTT
-	TRBV9	-	TRBJ2-2	CASSVRTASAGELFF	TGTGCCAGCAGCGTACGGACGGCCTCCGCCGGGGAGCTGTTTTTT
-	TRBV4-2	few	TRBJ1-1	CASSQDYGGTEAFF	TGTGCCAGCAGCCAAGATTATGGGGGCACTGAAGCTTTCTTT
TRBD1	TRBV2	-	TRBJ2-4	CASSEGGQGVIQYF	TGTGCCAGCAGTGAAGGGGGCCAGGGGGTCATTCAGTACTTC
-	TRBV9	-	TRBJ1-2	CASSPGLDGYTF	TGTGCCAGCAGCCCCGGCCTGGATGGCTACACCTTC
-	TRBV10-3	few	TRBJ1-1	CAISEWAMNTEAFF	TGTGCCATCAGTGAATGGGCTATGAACACTGAAGCTTTCTTT
-	TRBV29-1	few	TRBJ1-3	CSARVSGNTIYF	TGCAGCGCCCGGGTATCTGGAAACACCATATATTTT
-	TRBV5-1	few	TRBJ2-1	CASSVGQASSYNEQFF	TGCGCCAGCAGCGTGGGGCAGGCGAGCTCCTACAATGAGCAGTTCTTC
-	TRBV19	few	TRBJ1-5	CASSIQGYQPQHF	TGTGCCAGTAGTATACAGGGGTATCAGCCCCAGCATTTT
-	TRBV6-5	few	TRBJ1-5	CASSYSRHGDRVQHF	TGTGCCAGCAGTTACTCGAGACATGGGGACCGGGTCCAGCATTTT
TRBD2	TRBV9	-	TRBJ2-3	CASSVETSGTADTQYF	TGTGCCAGCAGCGTAGAGACTAGCGGGACTGCAGATACGCAGTATTTT
TRBD1	TRBV15	few	TRBJ2-5	CATSRTGRETQYF	TGTGCCACCAGCAGGACAGGGCGAGAGACCCAGTACTTC
-	TRBV29-1	-	TRBJ2-7	CSAIPTYGFFHEQYF	TGCAGCGCTATACCCACGTACGGGTTTTTCCACGAGCAGTACTTC
TRBD1	TRBV6-1	few	TRBJ1-2	CASSEDREDYGYTF	TGTGCCAGCAGTGAGGACAGGGAGGACTATGGCTACACCTTC
TRBD2	TRBV28	few	TRBJ2-1	CASKGLAGGSYNEQFF	TGTGCCAGCAAAGGACTAGCGGGGGGGTCCTACAATGAGCAGTTCTTC
-	TRBV30	few	TRBJ2-2	CAWSVNLAGELFF	TGTGCCTGGAGTGTAAATCTGGCCGGGGAGCTGTTTTTT
-	TRBV6-5	-	TRBJ2-5	CASSYTGGVWETQYF	TGTGCCAGCAGTTACACGGGGGGCGTTTGGGAGACCCAGTACTTC
TRBD1	TRBV2	few	TRBJ1-5	CASSPQGFRNQPQHF	TGTGCCAGCAGTCCACAGGGGTTTCGCAATCAGCCCCAGCATTTT
TRBD2	TRBV4-2	-	TRBJ2-1	CASSPTSGGPLEQFF	TGTGCCAGCAGCCCGACTAGCGGGGGGCCATTAGAGCAGTTCTTC